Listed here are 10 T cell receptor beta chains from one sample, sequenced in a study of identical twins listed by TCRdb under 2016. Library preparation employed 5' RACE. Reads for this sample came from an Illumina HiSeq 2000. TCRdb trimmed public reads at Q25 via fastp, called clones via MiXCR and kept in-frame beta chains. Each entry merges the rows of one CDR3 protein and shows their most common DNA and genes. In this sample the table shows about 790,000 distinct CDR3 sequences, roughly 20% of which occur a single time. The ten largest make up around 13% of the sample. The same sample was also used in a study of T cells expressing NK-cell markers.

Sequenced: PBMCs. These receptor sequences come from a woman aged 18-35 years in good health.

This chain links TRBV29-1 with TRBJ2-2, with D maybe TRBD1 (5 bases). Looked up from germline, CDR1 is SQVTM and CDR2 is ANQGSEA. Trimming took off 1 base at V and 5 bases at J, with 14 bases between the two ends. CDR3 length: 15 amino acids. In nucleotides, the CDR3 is TGCAGCGTTGAAGGAAGGCAGGGTAGGACCGGGGAGCTGTTTTTT. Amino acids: CSVEGRQGRTGELFF.

The chain's CDR3 is CSASDRQETQYF. DNA for the CDR3: TGCAGTGCTAGCGACCGCCAAGAGACCCAGTACTTC. The chain combines TRBV20-1 with TRBJ2-5; D gene ambiguous. The CDR3 totals 12 residues. Germline assignment: CDR1 DFQATT and CDR2 SNEGSKA (reference sequence). The V gene lost 3 bases and the J gene lost 1 base, with 6 bases spanning the gap.

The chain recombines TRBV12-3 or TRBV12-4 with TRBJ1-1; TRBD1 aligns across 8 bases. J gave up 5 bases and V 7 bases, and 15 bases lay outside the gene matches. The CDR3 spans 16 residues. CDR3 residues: CASNQQGVGFLTEAFF. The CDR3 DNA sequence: TGTGCCAGCAACCAACAGGGGGTGGGGTTTTTAACTGAAGCTTTCTTT.

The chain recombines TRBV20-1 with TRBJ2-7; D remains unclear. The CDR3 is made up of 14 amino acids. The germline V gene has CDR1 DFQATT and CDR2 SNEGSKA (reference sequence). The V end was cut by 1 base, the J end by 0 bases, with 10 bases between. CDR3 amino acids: CSARVPASSYEQYF. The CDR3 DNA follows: TGCAGTGCTAGAGTGCCGGCTAGCTCCTACGAGCAGTACTTC.

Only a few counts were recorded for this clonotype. CDR3 coding DNA: TGTGCCAGTAGTCAGCCTGGGACAGGGCTGTACGAGCAGTACTTC. It is translated as CASSQPGTGLYEQYF. The chain uses TRBV28 and TRBJ2-7, with TRBD1 matching over 9 bases. This CDR3 has 15 amino acids. J was trimmed by 4 bases and V by 9 bases; bases with no gene match: 13. The germline CDR1 and CDR2 sequences are MDHEN and SYDVKM.

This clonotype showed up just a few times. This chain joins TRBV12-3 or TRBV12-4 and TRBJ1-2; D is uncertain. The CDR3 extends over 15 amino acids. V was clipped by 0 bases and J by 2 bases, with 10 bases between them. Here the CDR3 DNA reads TGTGCCAGCAGTTTAGCAGGGAGTGGGAACTATGGCTACACCTTC. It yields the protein CASSLAGSGNYGYTF.

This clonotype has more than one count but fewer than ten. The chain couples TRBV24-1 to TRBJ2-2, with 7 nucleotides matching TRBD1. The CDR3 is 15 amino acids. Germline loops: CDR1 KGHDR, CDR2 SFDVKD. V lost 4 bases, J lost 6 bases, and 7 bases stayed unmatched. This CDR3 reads CATSDRTQGAGELFF. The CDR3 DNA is TGTGCCACCAGTGACCGAACCCAGGGGGCCGGGGAGCTGTTTTTT.

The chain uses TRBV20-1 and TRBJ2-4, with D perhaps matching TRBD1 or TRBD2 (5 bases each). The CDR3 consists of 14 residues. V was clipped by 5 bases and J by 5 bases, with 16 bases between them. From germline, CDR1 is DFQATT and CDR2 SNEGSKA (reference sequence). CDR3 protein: CSASTGTNENIQYF. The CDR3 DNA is TGCAGTGCTTCGACGGGGACCAATGAAAACATTCAGTACTTC.

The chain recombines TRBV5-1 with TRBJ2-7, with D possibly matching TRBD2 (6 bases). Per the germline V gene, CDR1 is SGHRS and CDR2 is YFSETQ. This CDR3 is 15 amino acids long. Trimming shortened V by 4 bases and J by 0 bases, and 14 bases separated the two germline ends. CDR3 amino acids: CASSPSGVSSYEQYF. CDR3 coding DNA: TGCGCCAGCAGCCCCTCGGGGGTCAGCTCCTACGAGCAGTACTTC.

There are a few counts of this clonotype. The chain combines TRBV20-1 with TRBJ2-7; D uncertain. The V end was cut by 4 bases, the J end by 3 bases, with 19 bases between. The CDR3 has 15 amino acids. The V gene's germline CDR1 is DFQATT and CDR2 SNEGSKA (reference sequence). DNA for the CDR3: TGCAGTGCTATAAAAGGTGAGACGGATAGCTACGAGCAGTACTTC. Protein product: CSAIKGETDSYEQYF.